This T cell receptor (beta chain) was identified during a study of T cells in Graves' hyperthyroidism and ophthalmopathy. Whole-study context: Any treatment followed the collection of peripheral blood at initial diagnosis.

A note on this clonotype: Its matching antigen is unknown. This may come from a read error, since a much larger clone is one base off.

The CDR3 covers 14 residues. The germline gives CDR1 MNHEY, CDR2 SMNVEV (reference sequence). Study-wide results and caveats: Ophthalmopathy was distinguished from stable hyperthyroidism by 13 V-J signatures. Prediction of ophthalmopathy progression came a median around 7.1 months pre-onset.

The hyperthyroidism patients had all been newly diagnosed, and their disease duration was under 2 months. Their ages ranged from 18 to 65 years. RNA transcripts gave rise to amplified TCR beta CDR3 regions. The TCR CDR3 first-round RT-PCR relied on the HTBI primer set. TCRdb analysed the multiplex PCR reads with MiXCR anew, one entry per CDR3 protein. The sample consists of approximately 630,000 distinct CDR3 sequences, 15% to 20% of them appearing once. The specimen was blood. This receptor was identified in a woman aged 25 to 45 with Graves' hyperthyroidism. This chain joins TRBV27 and TRBJ2-3, with TRBD2 as a possible D gene (5 bases). The CDR3 here is CDSSPMEARDTQYF. In nucleotides, the CDR3 is TGTGACAGCAGTCCCATGGAGGCGAGAGATACGCAGTATTTT.